The clone carrying this TCR beta chain was counted only a few times. Its specificity is not known. The PCR used 60 Vbeta and 13 Jbeta primers. Libraries were prepared by immunoSEQ multiplex PCR; TCRdb keeps only in-frame clonotypes and omits some of them. The sample contains more than 90,000 clones, 80% to 85% of which appear only once. The data belong to a study of cytomegalovirus exposure and HLA in healthy donors. Study summary: From HLA-typed donors, an early data release held some 80 million unique TCRs.

The V end lost 5 bases, the J end lost 3 bases, and 14 bases lay between the germline ends. The CDR3 has 15 residues. Germline CDR1 is LNHDA and CDR2 is SQIVND (reference sequence). Findings and caveats of the study: Solely CMV serostatus was available to characterize immune exposure. A prior analysis recorded that most TCR beta V segments were productive about 87% or about 30% of the time.

The TCR sequence derives from a woman aged 70 to 79 in good health and CMV-seropositive. The genes are TRBV19 and TRBJ1-5; a weak D match, TRBD1 (5 bases). Sample: PBMCs. CDR3 amino acids: CASSQGQGINQPQHF. Written as DNA, the CDR3 is TGTGCCAGTAGTCAGGGTCAGGGTATCAATCAGCCCCAGCATTTT.